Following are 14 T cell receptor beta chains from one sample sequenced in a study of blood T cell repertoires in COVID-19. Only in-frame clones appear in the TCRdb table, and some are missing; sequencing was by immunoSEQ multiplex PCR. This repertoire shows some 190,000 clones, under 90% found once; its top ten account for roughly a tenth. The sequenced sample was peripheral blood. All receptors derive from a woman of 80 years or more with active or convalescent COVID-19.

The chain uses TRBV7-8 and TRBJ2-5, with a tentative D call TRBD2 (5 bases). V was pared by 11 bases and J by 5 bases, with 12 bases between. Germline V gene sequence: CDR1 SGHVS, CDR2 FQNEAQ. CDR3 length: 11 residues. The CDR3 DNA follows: TGTGCCGCCGGGGTAGGGGAGACCCAGTACTTC. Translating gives CAAGVGETQYF.

The CDR3 is CASSLWPSGRANEQFF. DNA of the CDR3: TGTGCCAGCAGCTTATGGCCTAGCGGGAGGGCGAATGAGCAGTTCTTC. This chain joins TRBV7-3 and TRBJ2-1, with TRBD2 identical over 12 bases. CDR1 is SGHTA and CDR2 is FQGTGA in the germline V gene. The CDR3 is 16 amino acids. Losses at the gene ends were 2 bases for V and 7 bases for J; bases not matched to a gene: 6.

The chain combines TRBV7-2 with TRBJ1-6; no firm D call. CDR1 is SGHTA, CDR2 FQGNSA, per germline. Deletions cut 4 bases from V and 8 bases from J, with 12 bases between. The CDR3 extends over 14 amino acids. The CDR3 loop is CASSSTPGYSPLHF. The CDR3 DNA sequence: TGTGCCAGCAGCTCGACACCAGGCTATTCACCCCTCCACTTT. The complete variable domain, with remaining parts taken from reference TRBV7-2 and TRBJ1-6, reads GAGVSQSPSNKVTEKGKDVELRCDPISGHTALYWYRQSLGQGLEFLIYFQGNSAPDKSGLPSDRFSAERTGGSVSTLTIQRTQQEDSAVYLCASSSTPGYSPLHFGNGTRLTVT.

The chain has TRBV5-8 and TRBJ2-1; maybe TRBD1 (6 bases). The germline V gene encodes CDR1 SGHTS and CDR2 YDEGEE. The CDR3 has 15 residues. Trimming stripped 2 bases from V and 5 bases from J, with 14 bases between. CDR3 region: CASSFMGTNNNEQFF. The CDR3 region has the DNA TGTGCCAGCAGCTTCATGGGGACAAATAACAATGAGCAGTTCTTC.

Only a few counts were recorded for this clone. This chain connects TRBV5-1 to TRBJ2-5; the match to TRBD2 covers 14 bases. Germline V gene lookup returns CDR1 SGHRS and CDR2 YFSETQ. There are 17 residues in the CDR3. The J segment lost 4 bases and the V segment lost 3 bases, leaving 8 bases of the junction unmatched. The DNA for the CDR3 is TGCGCCAGCAGCTGGGGGACTAGCGGGAGTCGGTCAGAGACCCAGTACTTC. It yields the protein CASSWGTSGSRSETQYF.

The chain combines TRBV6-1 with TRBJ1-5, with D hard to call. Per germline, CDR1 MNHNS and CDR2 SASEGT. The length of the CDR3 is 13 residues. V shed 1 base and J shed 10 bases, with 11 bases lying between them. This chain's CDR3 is CASSEGIRVPQHF. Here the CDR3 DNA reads TGTGCCAGCAGTGAAGGTATAAGAGTACCCCAGCATTTT.

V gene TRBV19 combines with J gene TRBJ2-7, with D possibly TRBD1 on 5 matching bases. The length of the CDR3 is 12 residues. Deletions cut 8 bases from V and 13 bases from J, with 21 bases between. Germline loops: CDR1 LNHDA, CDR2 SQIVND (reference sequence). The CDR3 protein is CASSSWQGKKYF. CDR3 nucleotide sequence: TGTGCCAGTTCCTCGTGGCAGGGAAAAAAATACTTC.

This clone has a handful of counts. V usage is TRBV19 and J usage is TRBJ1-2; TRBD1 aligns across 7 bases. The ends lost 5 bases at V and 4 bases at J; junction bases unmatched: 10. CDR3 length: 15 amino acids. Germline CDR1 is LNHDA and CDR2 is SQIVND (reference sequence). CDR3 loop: CASSLQGGAGYGYTF. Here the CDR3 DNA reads TGTGCCAGTAGTCTCCAAGGGGGCGCTGGCTATGGCTACACCTTC.

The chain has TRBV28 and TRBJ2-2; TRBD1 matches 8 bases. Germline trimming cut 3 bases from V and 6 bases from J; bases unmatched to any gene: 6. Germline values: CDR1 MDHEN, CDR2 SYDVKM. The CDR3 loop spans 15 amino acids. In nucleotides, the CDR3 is TGTGCCAGCAGTTTTAACAGGGGGTGGTCCGGGGAGCTGTTTTTT. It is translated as CASSFNRGWSGELFF.

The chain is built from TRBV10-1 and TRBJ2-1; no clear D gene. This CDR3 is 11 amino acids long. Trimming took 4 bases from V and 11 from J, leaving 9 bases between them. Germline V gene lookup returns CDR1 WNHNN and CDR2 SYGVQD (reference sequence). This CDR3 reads CASSGGWQQFF. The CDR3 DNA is TGCGCCAGCAGTGGCGGCTGGCAGCAGTTCTTC.

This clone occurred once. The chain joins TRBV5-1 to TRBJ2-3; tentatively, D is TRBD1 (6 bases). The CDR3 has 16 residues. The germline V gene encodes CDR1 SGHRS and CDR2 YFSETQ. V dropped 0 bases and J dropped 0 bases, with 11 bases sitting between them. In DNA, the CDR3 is TGCGCCAGCAGCTTGGCCCCGCAGGGGAGCACAGATACGCAGTATTTT. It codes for CASSLAPQGSTDTQYF.

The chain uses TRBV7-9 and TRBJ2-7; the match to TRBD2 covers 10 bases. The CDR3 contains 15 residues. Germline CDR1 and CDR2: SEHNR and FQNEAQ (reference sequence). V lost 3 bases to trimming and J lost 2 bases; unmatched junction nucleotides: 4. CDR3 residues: CASSFLAGETYEQYF. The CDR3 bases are TGTGCCAGCAGCTTCCTAGCGGGGGAAACCTACGAGCAGTACTTC.

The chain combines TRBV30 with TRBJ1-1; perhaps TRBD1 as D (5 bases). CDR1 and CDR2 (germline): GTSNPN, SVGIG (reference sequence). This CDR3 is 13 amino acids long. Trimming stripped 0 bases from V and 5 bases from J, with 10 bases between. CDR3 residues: CAWSVRGETEAFF. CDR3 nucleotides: TGTGCCTGGAGTGTACGGGGGGAAACTGAAGCTTTCTTT.

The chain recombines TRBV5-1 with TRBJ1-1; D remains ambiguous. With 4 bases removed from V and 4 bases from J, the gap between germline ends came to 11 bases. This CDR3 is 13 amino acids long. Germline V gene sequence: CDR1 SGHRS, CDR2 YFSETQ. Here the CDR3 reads CASSLELSTEAFF. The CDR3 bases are TGCGCCAGCAGCCTGGAACTGAGCACTGAAGCTTTCTTT.